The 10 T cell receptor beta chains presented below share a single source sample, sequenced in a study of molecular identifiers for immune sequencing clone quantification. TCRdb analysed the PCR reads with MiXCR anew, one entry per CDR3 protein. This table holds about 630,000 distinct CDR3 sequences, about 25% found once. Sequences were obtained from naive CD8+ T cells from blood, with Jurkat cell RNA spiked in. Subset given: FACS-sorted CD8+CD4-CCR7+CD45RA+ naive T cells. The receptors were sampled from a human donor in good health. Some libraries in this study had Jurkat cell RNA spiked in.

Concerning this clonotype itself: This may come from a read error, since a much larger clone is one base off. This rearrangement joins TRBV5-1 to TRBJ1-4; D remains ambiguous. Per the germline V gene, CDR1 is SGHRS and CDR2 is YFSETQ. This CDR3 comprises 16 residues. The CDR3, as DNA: TGCGCCAGCCGCTTGGAGGAGCCAGAGACGGAGGAAAAACTGTTTTTT. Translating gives CASRLEEPETEEKLFF.

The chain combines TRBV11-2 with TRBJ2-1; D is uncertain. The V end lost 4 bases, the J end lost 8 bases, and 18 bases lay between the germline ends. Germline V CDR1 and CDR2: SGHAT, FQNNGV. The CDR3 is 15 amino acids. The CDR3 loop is CASSSADSPPDEQFF. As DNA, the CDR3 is TGTGCCAGCAGCTCGGCCGATAGCCCTCCCGATGAGCAGTTCTTC.

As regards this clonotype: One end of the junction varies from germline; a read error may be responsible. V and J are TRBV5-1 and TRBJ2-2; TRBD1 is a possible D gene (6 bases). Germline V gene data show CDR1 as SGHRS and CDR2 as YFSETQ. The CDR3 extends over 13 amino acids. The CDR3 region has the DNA TGCGCCAGCAGCCACAGGGACACCGGGGAGCTGCTTTTT. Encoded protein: CASSHRDTGELLF. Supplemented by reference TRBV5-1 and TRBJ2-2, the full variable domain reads KAGVTQTPRYLIKTRGQQVTLSCSPISGHRSVSWYQQTPGQGLQFLFEYFSETQRNKGNFPGRFSGRQFSNSRSEMNVSTLELGDSALYLCASSHRDTGELLFGEGSRLTVL.

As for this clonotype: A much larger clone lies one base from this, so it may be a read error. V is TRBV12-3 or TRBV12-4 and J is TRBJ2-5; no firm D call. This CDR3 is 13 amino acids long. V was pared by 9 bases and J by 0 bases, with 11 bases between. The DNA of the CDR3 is TGTGCCAGTAACCATGGATACCAAGAGACCCAGTACTTC. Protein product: CASNHGYQETQYF.

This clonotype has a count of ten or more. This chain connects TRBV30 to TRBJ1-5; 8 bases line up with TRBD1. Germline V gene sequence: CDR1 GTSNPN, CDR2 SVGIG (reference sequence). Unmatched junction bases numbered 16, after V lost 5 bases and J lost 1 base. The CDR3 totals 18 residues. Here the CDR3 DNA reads TGTGCCTGGGGACCCTTCAGGGGGCGACGCCCGAGCAATCAGCCCCAGCATTTT. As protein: CAWGPFRGRRPSNQPQHF.

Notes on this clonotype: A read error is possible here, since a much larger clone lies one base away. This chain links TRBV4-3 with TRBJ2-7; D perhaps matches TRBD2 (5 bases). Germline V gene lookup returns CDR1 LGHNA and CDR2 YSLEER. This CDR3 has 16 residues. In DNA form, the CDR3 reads TGCGCCAGCAGGCAAGATCGGGAATTGGCTCCCTACGAGCAGTACTTC. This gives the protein CASRQDRELAPYEQYF.

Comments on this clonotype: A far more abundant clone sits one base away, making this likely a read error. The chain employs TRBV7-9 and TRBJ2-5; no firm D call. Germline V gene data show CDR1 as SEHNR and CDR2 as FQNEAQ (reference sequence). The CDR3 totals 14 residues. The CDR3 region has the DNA TGTGCCAGCAGCTTATCAGGAAACCAAGAGGCCCAGTACTTC. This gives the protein CASSLSGNQEAQYF.

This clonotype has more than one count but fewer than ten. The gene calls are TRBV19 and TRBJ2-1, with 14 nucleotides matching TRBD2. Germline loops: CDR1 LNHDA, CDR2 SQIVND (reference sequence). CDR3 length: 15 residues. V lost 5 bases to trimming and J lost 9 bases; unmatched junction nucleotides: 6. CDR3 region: CASSPTSGGAAEQFF. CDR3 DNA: TGTGCCAGTAGTCCGACTAGCGGGGGGGCCGCTGAGCAGTTCTTC.

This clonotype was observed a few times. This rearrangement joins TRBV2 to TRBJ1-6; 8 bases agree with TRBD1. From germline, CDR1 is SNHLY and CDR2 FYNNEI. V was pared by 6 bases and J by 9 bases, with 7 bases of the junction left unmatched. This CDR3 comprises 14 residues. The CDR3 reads CASRDRGIGSPLHF. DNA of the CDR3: TGTGCCAGCAGAGACAGGGGAATCGGTTCACCCCTCCACTTT.

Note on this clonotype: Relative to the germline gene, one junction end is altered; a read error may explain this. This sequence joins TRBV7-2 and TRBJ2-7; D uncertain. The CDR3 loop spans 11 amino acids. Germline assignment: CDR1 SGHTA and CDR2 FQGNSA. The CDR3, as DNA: TGTGCCAGCAGCCCCGCCTACGCGCAGTACTTC. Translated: CASSPAYAQYF.